These 18 T cell receptor beta chains were sequenced from one sample in a study of blood T cell repertoires in COVID-19. This table comes from immunoSEQ multiplex PCR, and its TCRdb copy is limited to in-frame clones, with some not included. The table has roughly 200,000 clones, 87% seen once; the top ten hold over 9.5%. The material sequenced was peripheral blood. These receptors were taken from a woman aged 18 to 35 who had recovered from COVID-19.

This CDR3 reads CASSQGTGLLGEQYF. CDR3 sequence (DNA): TGTGCCAGCAGCCAGGGGACAGGGCTTCTGGGCGAGCAGTACTTC. The chain joins TRBV3-1 (or the pseudogene TRBV3-2) to TRBJ2-7; 9 bases map to TRBD1. The CDR3 is 15 residues long. Germline CDR1 reads LGHDT; CDR2 reads YNNKEL (reference sequence). V shed 3 bases and J 6 bases; nucleotides not matched to a gene: 9.

J is TRBJ2-2 and V is TRBV18, with 12 bases that match TRBD1. The CDR3 consists of 16 residues. V lost 3 bases and J lost 5; bases outside the gene matches: 4. Germline V gene data show CDR1 as KGHSH and CDR2 as LQKENI. CDR3: CASSPRDRGLTGELFF. CDR3 bases: TGTGCCAGCTCACCCCGGGACAGGGGGCTGACCGGGGAGCTGTTTTTT.

The genes are TRBV13 and TRBJ1-1; 7 bases align to TRBD1. Trimming at V came to 0 bases and at J to 6 bases, leaving 4 bases not matched to a gene. CDR1 is PRHDT and CDR2 is FYEKMQ in the germline V gene (reference sequence). The CDR3 has 14 amino acids. CDR3 residues: CASSLGQGRPEAFF. In nucleotides, the CDR3 is TGTGCCAGCAGCTTAGGACAGGGGAGACCTGAAGCTTTCTTT. The full variable domain, rest sourced from reference TRBV13 and TRBJ1-1, is AAGVIQSPRHLIKEKRETATLKCYPIPRHDTVYWYQQGPGQDPQFLISFYEKMQSDKGSIPDRFSAQQFSDYHSELNMSSLELGDSALYFCASSLGQGRPEAFFGQGTRLTVV.

J is TRBJ1-5 and V is TRBV19; 8 bases are a match to TRBD1. This CDR3 has 18 amino acids. J was trimmed by 1 base and V by 2 bases; bases with no gene match: 10. The germline CDR1 and CDR2 sequences are LNHDA and SQIVND (reference sequence). The CDR3 region has the DNA TGTGCCAGTAGTATATGGAGGACAGGGATGGGCAGCAATCAGCCCCAGCATTTT. This codes for CASSIWRTGMGSNQPQHF.

This chain joins TRBV14 and TRBJ1-1, with 8 bases aligning to TRBD1. J gave up 0 bases and V 4 bases, and 7 bases lay outside the gene matches. Germline V lookup: CDR1 SGHDN, CDR2 FVKESK. The CDR3 sequence is 16 residues long. CDR3 protein: CASSPSRGLMNTEAFF. The CDR3, as DNA: TGTGCCAGCAGCCCCTCCAGGGGGCTCATGAACACTGAAGCTTTCTTT.

In its sample, this clone was seen once. This rearrangement joins TRBV19 to TRBJ2-2, with 9 bases matching TRBD1. The CDR3 contains 18 residues. The V segment lost 6 bases and the J segment 4 bases; nucleotides outside the gene matches: 15. Germline V CDR1 and CDR2: LNHDA, SQIVND (reference sequence). This chain's CDR3 is CASSIIYDGTGRTGELFF. CDR3 nucleotide sequence: TGTGCCAGTAGCATTATCTACGACGGGACAGGGCGCACCGGGGAGCTGTTTTTT.

The chain couples TRBV2 to TRBJ2-7; TRBD2 agrees at 10 bases. Germline V gene lookup returns CDR1 SNHLY and CDR2 FYNNEI. With 0 bases clipped from V and 3 bases from J, the junction kept 11 bases outside the gene matches. The CDR3 consists of 18 residues. CDR3 amino acids: CASSEARVSGRAFYEQYF. The CDR3 coding sequence is TGTGCCAGCAGTGAAGCGCGTGTGAGCGGGAGGGCCTTCTACGAGCAGTACTTC. The full variable domain, its missing parts supplied by reference TRBV2 and TRBJ2-7, is EPEVTQTPSHQVTQMGQEVILRCVPISNHLYFYWYRQILGQKVEFLVSFYNNEISEKSEIFDDQFSVERPDGSNFTLKIRSTKLEDSAMYFCASSEARVSGRAFYEQYFGPGTRLTVT.

V is TRBV27 and J is TRBJ2-3; 7 bases are shared with TRBD2. The germline CDR1 and CDR2 sequences are MNHEY and SMNVEV (reference sequence). The CDR3 length is 15 residues. V lost 3 bases to trimming and J lost 5 bases; unmatched junction nucleotides: 8. CDR3 region: CASSFGGSFIDTQYF. In nucleotides, the CDR3 is TGTGCCAGCAGTTTTGGCGGGAGTTTTATAGATACGCAGTATTTT.

CDR3 sequence reads: CATRDRGYEQYF. The CDR3 nucleotides are TGTGCCACCCGGGACAGGGGCTACGAGCAGTACTTC. The chain has TRBV6-5 and TRBJ2-7; 10 nucleotides line up with TRBD1. Germline V gene data show CDR1 as MNHEY and CDR2 as SVGAGI. The CDR3 contains 12 residues. With V trimmed by 10 bases and J by 3 bases, 3 bases remained unmatched.

This rearrangement joins TRBV10-3 to TRBJ1-2; no clear D. The CDR3 spans 13 residues. Germline CDR1 ENHRY, CDR2 SYGVKD. V lost 3 bases and J 3 bases, leaving 8 bases between the germline ends. CDR3 sequence (DNA): TGTGCCATCAGTGAAACGGGAGACTATGGCTACACCTTC. Encoded protein: CAISETGDYGYTF.

The chain's CDR3 is CAWRGAYEQYF. In DNA form, the CDR3 reads TGTGCCTGGAGGGGCGCCTACGAGCAGTACTTC. This chain links TRBV30 with TRBJ2-7; no clear D gene. CDR3 size: 11 residues. Trimming cost V 3 bases and J 2 bases, with 5 bases left between them. Germline CDR1 GTSNPN, CDR2 SVGIG (reference sequence).

The chain is built from TRBV24-1 and TRBJ1-2; TRBD1 matches 7 bases. V shed 7 bases and J 3 bases; nucleotides not matched to a gene: 4. Germline CDR1 KGHDR, CDR2 SFDVKD. CDR3 length equals 13 residues. CDR3 bases: TGTGCCACCAGCCCTACAGGGGACTATGGCTACACCTTC. This codes for CATSPTGDYGYTF.

J is TRBJ2-7 and V is TRBV27; 7 nucleotides match TRBD1. V gave up 9 bases and J gave up 6 bases; unmatched junction bases: 8. CDR3 length: 12 residues. Per germline, CDR1 MNHEY and CDR2 SMNVEV (reference sequence). The CDR3 sequence: CASQTGAAEQYF. CDR3 in DNA: TGTGCCAGTCAAACAGGGGCGGCCGAGCAGTACTTC.

V and J are TRBV5-6 and TRBJ1-4, with a weak D call TRBD1 (6 bases). V was cut by 5 bases and J by 5 bases, with 13 bases left in between. The CDR3 contains 14 residues. Per germline, CDR1 SGHDT and CDR2 YYEEEE. The CDR3 DNA reads TGTGCCAGCAGGACACAGGGACGGAATGAAAAACTGTTTTTT. Amino acid sequence: CASRTQGRNEKLFF.

Concerning this clone: The sample contains more than one DNA sequence encoding this CDR3. The V gene is TRBV5-1, the J gene TRBJ2-7; possibly TRBD2 for D (5 bases). CDR1 and CDR2 (germline): SGHRS, YFSETQ. This CDR3 comprises 14 residues. The ends were cut back, 0 bases at V and 1 base at J, with 8 bases in the middle. CDR3 coding DNA: TGCGCCAGCAGCTTGGGGGGAGCGTCCTACGAGCAGTACTTC. This codes for CASSLGGASYEQYF.

This chain links TRBV15 with TRBJ1-1; D possibly corresponds to TRBD1 (6 bases). The CDR3 sequence is 15 residues long. Germline CDR1 is LNHNV and CDR2 is YYDKDF (reference sequence). Trimming took 4 bases from V and 0 from J, leaving 12 bases between them. The CDR3 region is CATSTQGDMNTEAFF. The DNA of the CDR3 is TGTGCCACCAGCACACAGGGTGATATGAACACTGAAGCTTTCTTT.

The chain joins TRBV19 to TRBJ1-5, with a possible D match to TRBD1 (5 bases). The V and J ends lost 7 bases and 5 bases respectively, with 12 bases between them. The germline CDR1 and CDR2 sequences are LNHDA and SQIVND (reference sequence). This CDR3 contains 13 residues. CDR3 amino acids: CASNTGQYQPQHF. Written as DNA, the CDR3 is TGTGCCAGTAACACAGGTCAGTATCAGCCCCAGCATTTT.

V gene TRBV6-2 or TRBV6-3 combines with J gene TRBJ2-3, with no clear D. With 6 bases removed from V and 1 base from J, the gap between germline ends came to 14 bases. CDR3 length: 15 residues. Germline CDR1 is MNHEY and CDR2 is SVGEGT. The CDR3 coding sequence is TGTGCCAGCAGCCGAGACTGGCTGGGCACAGATACGCAGTATTTT. As protein: CASSRDWLGTDTQYF.